The clone carrying this TCR beta chain was picked up a small number of times. Per germline, CDR1 SGHAT and CDR2 FQNNGV. CDR3 length equals 17 residues. Trimming shortened V by 5 bases and J by 12 bases, and 28 bases separated the two germline ends. The sample belongs to a study of blood T cell repertoires in COVID-19. Background on the study: From T cells, B-cell-depleted T cells, or PBMCs came the material, which was cDNA or gDNA.

Across 20 to 25 US areas, participants ranged in age from about 18 to 90 years. TCRdb's copy holds only in-frame clones and misses some; the assay was immunoSEQ multiplex PCR. The sample yields some 260,000 clones, roughly 90% seen once. V usage is TRBV11-2 and J usage is TRBJ1-4; D is uncertain. The clonotype originates from a man between 40 and 49 years old who had recovered from COVID-19. The material sequenced was PBMCs or T cells enriched from blood (not recorded which). CDR3 nucleotides: TGTGCCAGCAGCCTGGGATCACGGGGTCCTTTTCGTTTGGAACTGTTTTTT. Translated, it gives CASSLGSRGPFRLELFF.